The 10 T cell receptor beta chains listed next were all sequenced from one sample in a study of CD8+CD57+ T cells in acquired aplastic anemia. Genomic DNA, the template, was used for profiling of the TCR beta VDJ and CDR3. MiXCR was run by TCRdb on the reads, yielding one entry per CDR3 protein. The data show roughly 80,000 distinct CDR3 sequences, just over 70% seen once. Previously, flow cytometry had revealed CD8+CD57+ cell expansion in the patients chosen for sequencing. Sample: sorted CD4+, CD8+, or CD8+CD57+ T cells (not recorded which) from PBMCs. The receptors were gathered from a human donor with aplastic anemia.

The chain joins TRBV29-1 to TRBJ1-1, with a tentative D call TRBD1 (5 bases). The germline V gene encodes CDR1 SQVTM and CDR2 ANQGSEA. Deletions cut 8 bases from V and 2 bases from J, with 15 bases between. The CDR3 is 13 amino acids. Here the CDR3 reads CSYIQDINTEAFF. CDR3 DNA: TGCAGCTATATCCAGGACATAAACACTGAAGCTTTCTTT.

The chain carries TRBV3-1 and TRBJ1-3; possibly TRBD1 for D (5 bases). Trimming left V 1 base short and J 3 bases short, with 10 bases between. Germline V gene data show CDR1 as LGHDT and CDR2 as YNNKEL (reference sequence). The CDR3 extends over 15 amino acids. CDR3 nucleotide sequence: TGTGCCAGCAGCCAAGGTGGGACGGGTGGAAACACCATATATTTT. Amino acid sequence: CASSQGGTGGNTIYF. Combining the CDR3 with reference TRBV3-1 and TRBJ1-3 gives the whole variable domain DTAVSQTPKYLVTQMGNDKSIKCEQNLGHDTMYWYKQDSKKFLKIMFSYNNKELIINETVPNRFSPKSPDKAHLNLHINSLELGDSAVYFCASSQGGTGGNTIYFGEGSWLTVV.

CDR3 region: CASSLDGDGSYNEQFF. CDR3 coding DNA: TGCGCCAGCAGCTTGGATGGAGACGGCTCCTACAATGAGCAGTTCTTC. The chain combines TRBV5-1 with TRBJ2-1; no definite D call. V gave up 0 bases and J gave up 0 bases, with 10 bases separating them. The CDR3 sequence is 16 residues long. CDR1 SGHRS and CDR2 YFSETQ come from the germline V gene.

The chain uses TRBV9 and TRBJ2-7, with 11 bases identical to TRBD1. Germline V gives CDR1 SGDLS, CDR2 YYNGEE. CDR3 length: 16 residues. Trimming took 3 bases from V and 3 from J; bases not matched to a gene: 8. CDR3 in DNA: TGTGCCAGCAGCGCCCGAACCGGGACAGGGGGCTACGAGCAGTACTTC. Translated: CASSARTGTGGYEQYF.

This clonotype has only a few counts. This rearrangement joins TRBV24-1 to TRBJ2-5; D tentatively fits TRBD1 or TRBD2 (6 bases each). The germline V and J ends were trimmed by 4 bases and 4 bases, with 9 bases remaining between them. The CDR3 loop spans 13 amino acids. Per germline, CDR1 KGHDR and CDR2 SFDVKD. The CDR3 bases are TGTGCCACCAGTGACCCGGGGGCAGAGACCCAGTACTTC. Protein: CATSDPGAETQYF.

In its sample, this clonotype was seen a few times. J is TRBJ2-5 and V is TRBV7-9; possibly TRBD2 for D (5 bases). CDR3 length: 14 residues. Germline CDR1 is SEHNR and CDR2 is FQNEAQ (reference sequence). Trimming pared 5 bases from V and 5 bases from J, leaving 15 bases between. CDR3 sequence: CASSSGGSWETQYF. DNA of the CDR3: TGTGCCAGCAGCAGCGGAGGAAGTTGGGAGACCCAGTACTTC.

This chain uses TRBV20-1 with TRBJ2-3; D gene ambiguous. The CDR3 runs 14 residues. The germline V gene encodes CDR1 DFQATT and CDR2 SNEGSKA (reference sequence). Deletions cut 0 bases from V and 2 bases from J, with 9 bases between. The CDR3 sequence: CSARESDVTDTQYF. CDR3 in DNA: TGCAGTGCTAGAGAGAGCGACGTCACAGATACGCAGTATTTT.

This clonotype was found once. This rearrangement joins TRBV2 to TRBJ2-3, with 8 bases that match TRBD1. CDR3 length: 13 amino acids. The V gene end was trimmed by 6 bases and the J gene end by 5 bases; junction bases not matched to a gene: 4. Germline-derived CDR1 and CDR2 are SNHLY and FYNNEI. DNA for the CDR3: TGTGCCAGCAGGACAGGGGCGGGAGATACGCAGTATTTT. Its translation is CASRTGAGDTQYF.

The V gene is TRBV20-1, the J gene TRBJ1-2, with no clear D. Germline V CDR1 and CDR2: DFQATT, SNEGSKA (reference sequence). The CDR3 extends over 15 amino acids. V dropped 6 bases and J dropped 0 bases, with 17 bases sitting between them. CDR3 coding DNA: TGCAGTGCCCGAAGGGTGGGCTCAGCTAACTATGGCTACACCTTC. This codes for CSARRVGSANYGYTF.

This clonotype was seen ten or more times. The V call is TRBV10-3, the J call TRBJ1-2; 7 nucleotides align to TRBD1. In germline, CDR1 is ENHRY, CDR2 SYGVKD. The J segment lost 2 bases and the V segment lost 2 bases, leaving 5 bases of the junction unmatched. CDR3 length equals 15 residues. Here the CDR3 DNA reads TGTGCCATCAGTGAGACAGTACAGGGGAACTATGGCTACACCTTC. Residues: CAISETVQGNYGYTF.